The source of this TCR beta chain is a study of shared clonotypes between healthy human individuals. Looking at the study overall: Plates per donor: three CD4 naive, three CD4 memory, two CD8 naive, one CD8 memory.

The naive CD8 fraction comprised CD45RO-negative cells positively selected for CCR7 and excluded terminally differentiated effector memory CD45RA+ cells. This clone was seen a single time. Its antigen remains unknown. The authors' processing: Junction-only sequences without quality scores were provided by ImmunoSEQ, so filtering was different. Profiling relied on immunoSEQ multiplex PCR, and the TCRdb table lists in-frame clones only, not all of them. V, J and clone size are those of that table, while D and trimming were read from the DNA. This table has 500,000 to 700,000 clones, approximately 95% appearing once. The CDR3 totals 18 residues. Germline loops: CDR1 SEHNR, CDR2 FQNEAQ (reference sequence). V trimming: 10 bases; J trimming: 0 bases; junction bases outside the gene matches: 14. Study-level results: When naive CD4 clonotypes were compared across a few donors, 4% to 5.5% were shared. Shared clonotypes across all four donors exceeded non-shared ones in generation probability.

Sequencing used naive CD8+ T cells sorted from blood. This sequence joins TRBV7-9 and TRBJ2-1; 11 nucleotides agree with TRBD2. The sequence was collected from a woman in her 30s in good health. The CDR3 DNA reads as TGTGCCACCTCCGCCGGGACTAGCGGTCGAATCTCCTACAATGAGCAGTTCTTC. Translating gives CATSAGTSGRISYNEQFF.